Listed below are T cell receptor beta chains from one sample, sequenced in a study of cytomegalovirus exposure and HLA in healthy donors. The repertoire was sequenced with immunoSEQ multiplex PCR; TCRdb's copy has only in-frame clones and lacks some. The table has 210,000 or so clones, about three quarters seen once. The specimen sequenced was PBMCs. The receptor source for this set is a woman aged 25 to 39 in good health and CMV-seropositive. Both conserved end residues are part of each CDR3. The D gene is left open where the match is weak. Some rows mark clone size as missing; the rest say once, few, many or name a class of expanded clone.

TRBJ1-5 TRBD1 TRBV29-1 NA CSVGQGERQPQHF TGCAGCGTTGGACAGGGGGAGAGACAGCCCCAGCATTTT
TRBJ2-1 NA TRBV30 NA CAWSVPAGGSNEQFF TGTGCCTGGAGTGTACCGGCAGGAGGATCCAATGAGCAGTTCTTC
TRBJ2-3 TRBD2 TRBV9 NA CASSAGGAGDTQYF TGTGCCAGCAGCGCCGGGGGGGCCGGAGATACGCAGTATTTT
TRBJ1-5 TRBD1 TRBV6-5 few CASTRGQEQPQHF TGTGCCAGCACGAGGGGGCAGGAACAGCCCCAGCATTTT
TRBJ1-2 TRBD1 TRBV30 NA CAWSQQGASGYTF TGTGCCTGGAGTCAACAGGGGGCTAGTGGCTACACCTTC
TRBJ2-1 TRBD2 TRBV5-1 NA CASSYTGTRGVYNEQFF TGCGCCAGCAGCTACACCGGGACTAGAGGAGTTTACAATGAGCAGTTCTTC
TRBJ2-7 NA TRBV2 NA CASNGDSGGQYF TGTGCCAGCAATGGAGATTCGGGTGGGCAGTACTTC
TRBJ1-1 NA TRBV28 NA CASSLWTERTEAFF TGTGCCAGCAGTTTATGGACAGAAAGAACTGAAGCTTTCTTT
TRBJ2-3 NA TRBV10-3 NA CAISERSDTQYF TGTGCCATCAGTGAGCGGTCAGATACGCAGTATTTT
TRBJ1-1 NA TRBV14 NA CASSQVGRVGANTEAFF TGTGCCAGCAGCCAAGTTGGCAGGGTGGGTGCTAACACTGAAGCTTTCTTT
TRBJ1-5 TRBD1 TRBV7-2 NA CASSATGVVQPQHF TGTGCCAGCAGCGCGACAGGGGTAGTCCAGCCCCAGCATTTT
TRBJ2-3 NA TRBV29-1 few CSVGTQRVESDTQYF TGCAGCGTTGGAACCCAGCGGGTTGAGTCGGATACGCAGTATTTT
TRBJ2-2 TRBD1 TRBV27 once CASSRRDRAGTGELFF TGTGCCAGCAGTCGCCGGGACAGGGCCGGCACCGGGGAGCTGTTTTTT
TRBJ1-4 TRBD1 TRBV5-6 NA CASSLRDSSNEKLFF TGTGCCAGCAGCCTCCGGGACAGTAGCAATGAAAAACTGTTTTTT
TRBJ2-3 TRBD1 TRBV5-6 NA CASSPWGRQGVTDTQYF TGTGCCAGCAGCCCCTGGGGGCGACAGGGGGTCACAGATACGCAGTATTTT
TRBJ2-1 NA TRBV4-1 NA CASSQVRFLEYNEQFF TGCGCCAGCAGCCAAGTTCGGTTTCTAGAGTACAATGAGCAGTTCTTC
TRBJ2-7 TRBD2 TRBV7-3 NA CASSLTGGRGYEQYF TGTGCCAGCAGCTTAACTGGCGGGAGAGGCTACGAGCAGTACTTC
TRBJ2-2 TRBD1 TRBV5-6 NA CASSFGTGIITTELFF TGTGCCAGCAGCTTCGGGACAGGAATTATTACCACGGAGCTGTTTTTT
TRBJ2-3 TRBD1 TRBV5-1 few CASSPVGQGAADTQYF TGCGCCAGCAGCCCCGTTGGACAGGGGGCGGCAGATACGCAGTATTTT
TRBJ1-2 TRBD1 TRBV18 NA CASWEGTGYGYTF TGTGCCAGCTGGGAAGGGACAGGATATGGCTACACCTTC
TRBJ2-7 NA TRBV18 NA CASSPTDSTYEQYF TGTGCCAGCTCACCCACAGACAGCACCTACGAGCAGTACTTC
TRBJ2-1 TRBD2 TRBV19 NA CASSISLAGACRQFF TGTGCCAGTAGTATATCCCTAGCGGGAGCTTGTAGGCAGTTCTTC
TRBJ2-7 TRBD2 TRBV7-2 NA CASSPTVTAGAWEQYF TGTGCCAGCAGCCCCACCGTAACAGCGGGAGCTTGGGAGCAGTACTTC
TRBJ2-1 TRBD2 TRBV5-1 NA CASSLEASGMGEQFF TGCGCCAGCAGCTTGGAGGCTAGCGGGATGGGTGAGCAGTTCTTC
TRBJ1-2 NA TRBV10-3 NA CAISEAGRGGSYGYTF TGTGCCATCAGTGAGGCTGGAAGGGGCGGGAGCTATGGCTACACCTTC
TRBJ2-7 NA TRBV6-6 NA CASSYPLAGFDEQYF TGTGCCAGCAGTTACCCCCTGGCAGGGTTCGACGAGCAGTACTTC
TRBJ2-2 NA TRBV7-9 few CASSPQGGTGELFF TGTGCCAGCAGCCCCCAGGGGGGAACCGGGGAGCTGTTTTTT
TRBJ1-5 NA TRBV28 NA CASRVSYSNQPQHF TGTGCCAGCAGGGTCTCCTATAGCAATCAGCCCCAGCATTTT
TRBJ2-2 TRBD2 TRBV11-2 once CASSSGPKTSGYTGELFF TGTGCCAGCAGCTCGGGACCGAAGACTAGCGGGTACACCGGGGAGCTGTTTTTT